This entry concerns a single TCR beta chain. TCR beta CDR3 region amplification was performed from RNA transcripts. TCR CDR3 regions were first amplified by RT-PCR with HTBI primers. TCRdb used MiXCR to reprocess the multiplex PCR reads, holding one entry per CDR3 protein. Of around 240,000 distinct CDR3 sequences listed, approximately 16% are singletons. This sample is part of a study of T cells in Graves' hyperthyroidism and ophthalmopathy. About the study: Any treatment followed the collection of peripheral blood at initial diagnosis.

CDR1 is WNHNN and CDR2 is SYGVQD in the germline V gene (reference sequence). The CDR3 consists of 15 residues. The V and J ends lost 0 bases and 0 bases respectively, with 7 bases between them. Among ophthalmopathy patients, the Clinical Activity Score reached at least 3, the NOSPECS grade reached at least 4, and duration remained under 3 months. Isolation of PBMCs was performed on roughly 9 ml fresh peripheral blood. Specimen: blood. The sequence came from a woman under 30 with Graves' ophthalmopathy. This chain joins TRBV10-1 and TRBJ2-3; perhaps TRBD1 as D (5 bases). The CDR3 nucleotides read TGCGCCAGCAGTGAGTCGACAGCTAGCACAGATACGCAGTATTTT. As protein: CASSESTASTDTQYF.